This T cell receptor beta chain is drawn from a study of blood T cell repertoires in COVID-19. Overall study: Acute and convalescent COVID-19 specimens originated in the United States, Italy and Spain. The analysed material was cDNA or gDNA that came from T cells, B-cell-depleted T cells, or PBMCs.

A single count supports this clone. The CDR3 spans 14 residues. The germline CDR1 and CDR2 sequences are MNHNS and SASEGT. V was shortened by 1 base and J by 5 bases, with 11 bases between the two germline ends. Original processing methods: Estimation of nucleated cell counts was performed using reference gene primer amplification. TCRdb's copy holds only in-frame clones and misses some; the assay was immunoSEQ multiplex PCR. V and J calls and clone size follow that table, whereas D and trimming were derived from the DNA. The table shows around 98,000 clones, with around 82% occurring only once. This clonotype was obtained from a man aged 65 to 85 with active or convalescent COVID-19. The specimen sequenced was peripheral blood. The gene calls are TRBV6-1 and TRBJ2-5; D is unresolved. The CDR3 here is CASSEGRPRETQYF. The CDR3 region has the DNA TGTGCCAGCAGTGAAGGACGACCCAGGGAGACCCAGTACTTC.